These 18 T cell receptor beta chains originate from one sample sequenced in a study of shared clonotypes between healthy human individuals. Sequencing used immunoSEQ multiplex PCR; TCRdb keeps in-frame clones, though not all of them. The sample lists a few million clones; over 85% were seen once. The material sequenced was naive CD4+ T cells from PBMCs. Subset described: CD45RA+ positively selected. These receptors were taken from a man between 18 and 29 years old in good health. Some clones in this sample may be carry-over from other donors' samples.

This clone was counted a single time. This chain joins TRBV30 and TRBJ1-2; a weak D match, TRBD1 (5 bases). Between the trimmed V and J ends, which lost 5 bases and 4 bases, there was a span of 17 bases. In germline, CDR1 is GTSNPN, CDR2 SVGIG (reference sequence). This CDR3 contains 14 residues. CDR3 sequence: CAWARAGVAYGYTF. DNA for the CDR3: TGTGCCTGGGCTCGTGCGGGGGTAGCCTATGGCTACACCTTC.

This clone is a singleton in its sample. The chain is built from TRBV28 and TRBJ2-7, with 8 positions matching TRBD2. The CDR3 loop spans 13 amino acids. Unmatched junction bases numbered 2, after V lost 6 bases and J lost 1 base. In germline, CDR1 is MDHEN, CDR2 SYDVKM. The CDR3 loop reads CASRIAGSYEQYF. CDR3 sequence (DNA): TGTGCCAGCAGGATAGCGGGATCCTACGAGCAGTACTTC.

V is TRBV25-1 and J is TRBJ2-3; possibly TRBD2 for D (5 bases). This CDR3 spans 15 amino acids. Trimming took 3 bases from V and 0 from J, leaving 10 bases between them. The germline V gene encodes CDR1 MGHDK and CDR2 SYGVNS. The CDR3 DNA follows: TGTGCCAGCAGTGAGGTAGCGCTTAGCACAGATACGCAGTATTTT. It codes for CASSEVALSTDTQYF. The whole variable domain, filled in from reference TRBV25-1 and TRBJ2-3, reads EADIYQTPRYLVIGTGKKITLECSQTMGHDKMYWYQQDPGMELHLIHYSYGVNSTEKGDLSSESTVSRIRTEHFPLTLESARPSHTSQYLCASSEVALSTDTQYFGPGTRLTVL.

The chain recombines TRBV28 with TRBJ2-7; perhaps TRBD2 as D (5 bases). The CDR3 consists of 16 residues. The V end lost 5 bases, the J end lost 0 bases, and 17 bases lay between the germline ends. The germline V gene encodes CDR1 MDHEN and CDR2 SYDVKM. CDR3 nucleotide sequence: TGTGCCAGCAGTCCCTTAGCGACCCATCTCTCCTACGAGCAGTACTTC. It is translated as CASSPLATHLSYEQYF.

This rearrangement joins TRBV9 to TRBJ2-7; 13 bases line up with TRBD2. V was clipped by 3 bases and J by 5 bases; unmatched bases: 5. There are 15 residues in the CDR3. From germline, CDR1 is SGDLS and CDR2 YYNGEE. CDR3 loop: CASSAGLAGTDEQYF. The CDR3 DNA sequence: TGTGCCAGCAGCGCGGGACTAGCGGGAACCGACGAGCAGTACTTC.

The chain employs TRBV5-1 and TRBJ2-1, with unresolved D. This CDR3 has 13 amino acids. Deletions cut 7 bases from V and 0 bases from J, with 8 bases between. The germline V gene encodes CDR1 SGHRS and CDR2 YFSETQ. The CDR3 bases are TGCGCCAGCGCCGCCGGCTCCTACAATGAGCAGTTCTTC. As protein: CASAAGSYNEQFF.

As regards this clone: Other nucleotide sequences from this sample produce the same CDR3. The rearrangement joins TRBV7-2 to TRBJ1-2; D is perhaps TRBD1 (6 bases). The V end was cut by 0 bases, the J end by 1 base, with 6 bases between. Per germline, CDR1 SGHTA and CDR2 FQGNSA. The CDR3 covers 14 residues. The CDR3 nucleotides are TGTGCCAGCAGCTTAGCAGGGGGTAACTATGGCTACACCTTC. It encodes CASSLAGGNYGYTF.

This rearrangement joins TRBV10-3 to TRBJ1-2; no clear D gene. The CDR3 spans 13 residues. Trimming pared 7 bases from V and 2 bases from J, leaving 11 bases between. CDR1 is ENHRY, CDR2 SYGVKD, per germline. The CDR3 region is CAINHAANYGYTF. Written as DNA, the CDR3 is TGTGCCATCAATCACGCGGCCAACTATGGCTACACCTTC.

The genes are TRBV7-3 and TRBJ2-2; no reliable D call. V gave up 5 bases and J gave up 4 bases, with 14 bases separating them. The germline CDR1 and CDR2 sequences are SGHTA and FQGTGA. CDR3 length equals 15 residues. CDR3 sequence: CASSPQTRSTGELFF. CDR3 DNA: TGTGCCAGCAGCCCCCAGACAAGGTCCACCGGGGAGCTGTTTTTT. Drawing the rest from reference TRBV7-3 and TRBJ2-2, the complete variable domain is GAGVSQTPSNKVTEKGKYVELRCDPISGHTALYWYRQSLGQGPEFLIYFQGTGAADDSGLPNDRFFAVRPEGSVSTLKIQRTERGDSAVYLCASSPQTRSTGELFFGEGSRLTVL.

On this clone: One junction end disagrees with the germline gene, perhaps due to a read error. This chain joins TRBV9 and TRBJ1-2; 8 nucleotides align to TRBD1. From germline, CDR1 is SGDLS and CDR2 YYNGEE. This CDR3 is built from 9 residues. This CDR3 is CAQTGTGGF. DNA of the CDR3: TGTGCCCAGACCGGGACAGGCGGCTTC.

This clone was recorded only once. The chain carries TRBV19 and TRBJ2-1; TRBD1 aligns across 9 bases. Germline assignment: CDR1 LNHDA and CDR2 SQIVND (reference sequence). J lost 5 bases, V lost 7 bases, and 9 bases had no gene match. There are 15 residues in the CDR3. In DNA form, the CDR3 reads TGTGCCAGTACCAAACCCGGGACAGGGAACAATGAGCAGTTCTTC. Translation gives CASTKPGTGNNEQFF.

The chain links TRBV28 to TRBJ1-1, with 8 bases matching TRBD1. The CDR3 covers 14 residues. J lost 3 bases, V lost 6 bases, and 6 bases had no gene match. Per the germline V gene, CDR1 is MDHEN and CDR2 is SYDVKM. This chain's CDR3 is CASRSTGGDTEAFF. The CDR3 DNA reads as TGTGCCAGCAGATCAACAGGGGGTGACACTGAAGCTTTCTTT.

The chain employs TRBV7-2 and TRBJ2-2, with D hard to call. Germline CDR1 reads SGHTA; CDR2 reads FQGNSA. V gave up 2 bases and J gave up 1 base, with 5 bases separating them. The CDR3 is made up of 14 amino acids. CDR3 in amino acids: CASSLLGNTGELFF. For the CDR3, the DNA is TGTGCCAGCAGCTTACTGGGGAACACCGGGGAGCTGTTTTTT.

J is TRBJ1-4 and V is TRBV10-2; D gene ambiguous. CDR3 length: 14 amino acids. V was shortened by 4 bases and J by 8 bases, with 14 bases between the two germline ends. The germline V gene has CDR1 WSHSY and CDR2 SAAADI. As DNA, the CDR3 is TGCGCCAGCAGTGGTCCCTTACCATACGAAAAACTGTTTTTT. This gives the protein CASSGPLPYEKLFF.

The rearrangement links TRBV21-1 to TRBJ1-1; the D call of TRBD1 is as the table states it, not checked on the DNA. TRBV21-1 is a pseudogene. CDR3 length: 14 residues. CDR3 nucleotide sequence: TGTGCCAGCAGCTCCCAGGACAGGGGGAGAGGGGCTTTCTTT. This sequence encodes CASSSQDRGRGAFF.

The V call is TRBV5-1, the J call TRBJ2-7; TRBD1 or TRBD2 may be the D gene (5 bases each). The CDR3 totals 11 residues. Trimming removed 5 bases from V and 9 bases from J, with 12 bases in between. Looked up from germline, CDR1 is SGHRS and CDR2 is YFSETQ. The CDR3: CASRGQRGQYF. The CDR3 DNA reads TGCGCCAGCAGAGGCCAGAGGGGGCAGTACTTC.

The chain uses TRBV18 and TRBJ2-3; 7 bases agree with TRBD1. The CDR3 runs 15 residues. Germline V gives CDR1 KGHSH, CDR2 LQKENI. Losses at the gene ends were 4 bases for V and 5 bases for J; bases not matched to a gene: 9. CDR3 nucleotide sequence: TGTGCCAGCTCACACGCGACAGGGTCTTTAGATACGCAGTATTTT. It specifies CASSHATGSLDTQYF.

The rearrangement links TRBV18 to TRBJ2-7; 10 positions agree with TRBD1. This CDR3 is built from 16 residues. Losses at the gene ends were 6 bases for V and 0 bases for J; bases not matched to a gene: 8. Germline CDR1 and CDR2: KGHSH and LQKENI. The CDR3 here is CASSTTGGSPSYEQYF. The CDR3 DNA sequence: TGTGCCAGCTCCACGACAGGGGGCTCCCCCTCCTACGAGCAGTACTTC. The whole variable domain, remainder taken from reference TRBV18 and TRBJ2-7, is NAGVMQNPRHLVRRRGQEARLRCSPMKGHSHVYWYRQLPEEGLKFMVYLQKENIIDESGMPKERFSAEFPKEGPSILRIQQVVRGDSAAYFCASSTTGGSPSYEQYFGPGTRLTVT.